Following are 31 T cell receptor beta chains from one sample sequenced in a study of OX40 agonist ivuxolimab in advanced cancers. Generated by immunoSEQ multiplex PCR, the TCRdb table keeps only in-frame clones and is missing some. Of about 76,000 clones in the sample, 70% to 90% were seen once. Here the sequenced sample was CD4+ or CD8+ T cells sorted from blood, taken in a trial of the OX40 agonist ivuxolimab. These receptors came from an adult with an advanced solid tumor such as melanoma, head and neck, liver or kidney cancer.

The chain uses TRBV6-5 and TRBJ2-2; D is possibly TRBD1 (6 bases). This CDR3 spans 15 amino acids. Trimming shortened V by 7 bases and J by 6 bases, and 18 bases separated the two germline ends. In germline, CDR1 is MNHEY, CDR2 SVGAGI. The CDR3 region is CASNIQGSAPGELFF. The CDR3 coding sequence is TGTGCCAGCAATATACAGGGTTCAGCCCCCGGGGAGCTGTTTTTT.

The chain combines TRBV7-2 with TRBJ2-2; TRBD2 agrees at 7 bases. The J segment lost 9 bases and the V segment lost 5 bases, leaving 9 bases of the junction unmatched. The CDR3 covers 14 residues. Germline assignment: CDR1 SGHTA and CDR2 FQGNSA. The CDR3 reads CASSPGGGRWELFF. The CDR3 nucleotides read TGTGCCAGCAGCCCGGGGGGAGGGCGATGGGAGCTGTTTTTT.

J is TRBJ1-5 and V is TRBV6-5; D is unclear. CDR1 is MNHEY, CDR2 SVGAGI, per germline. This CDR3 has 15 residues. Between the trimmed V and J ends, which lost 2 bases and 1 base, there was a span of 9 bases. The CDR3 region has the DNA TGTGCCAGCAGTTACGGCGAGGGAAGCAATCAGCCCCAGCATTTT. Amino acids: CASSYGEGSNQPQHF.

The chain combines TRBV27 with TRBJ1-5, with TRBD1 matching over 8 bases. The CDR3 runs to 15 residues. Per germline, CDR1 MNHEY and CDR2 SMNVEV (reference sequence). Trimming at V came to 3 bases and at J to 2 bases, leaving 3 bases not matched to a gene. CDR3 nucleotides: TGTGCCAGCAGTTTCGGACAGGGAGGCAATCAGCCCCAGCATTTT. Translated, it gives CASSFGQGGNQPQHF.

The chain is built from TRBV5-6 and TRBJ1-3, with D maybe TRBD1 (6 bases). Germline CDR1 reads SGHDT; CDR2 reads YYEEEE. The CDR3 covers 16 residues. V was clipped by 4 bases and J by 0 bases, with 14 bases between them. The DNA for the CDR3 is TGTGCCAGCAGCCTACGGGGAGGGGGCTCTGGAAACACCATATATTTT. Its translation is CASSLRGGGSGNTIYF.

The chain couples TRBV7-9 to TRBJ1-6; D is uncertain. CDR1 is SEHNR, CDR2 FQNEAQ, per germline (reference sequence). Trimming cost V 4 bases and J 0 bases, with 7 bases left between them. There are 15 residues in the CDR3. The CDR3 reads CASSSWSSYNSPLHF. CDR3 coding DNA: TGTGCCAGCAGCTCTTGGAGCTCCTATAATTCACCCCTCCACTTT.

CDR3 protein: CASSISGANVLTF. The CDR3 nucleotides are TGTGCCAGTAGTATATCTGGGGCCAACGTCCTGACTTTC. The chain couples TRBV19 to TRBJ2-6, with D unresolved. V lost 2 bases and J 1 base, leaving 0 bases between the germline ends. Germline V lookup: CDR1 LNHDA, CDR2 SQIVND (reference sequence). This CDR3 comprises 13 residues.

The chain couples TRBV6-1 to TRBJ1-4; D might be TRBD1 (6 bases). This CDR3 spans 14 amino acids. From germline, CDR1 is MNHNS and CDR2 SASEGT. The V end was cut by 6 bases, the J end by 0 bases, with 8 bases between. The CDR3 region has the DNA TGTGCCAGCAGCCGACAGGCAACTAATGAAAAACTGTTTTTT. Residues: CASSRQATNEKLFF.

V gene TRBV6-5 combines with J gene TRBJ1-2; D gene unclear. This CDR3 contains 14 residues. Germline V gene data show CDR1 as MNHEY and CDR2 as SVGAGI. Trimming pared 2 bases from V and 8 bases from J, leaving 15 bases between. The CDR3 spells CASSYSGPGGGYTF. The CDR3 coding sequence is TGTGCCAGCAGTTACAGCGGCCCGGGAGGGGGCTACACCTTC.

The chain links TRBV5-1 to TRBJ2-5; D remains ambiguous. The CDR3 is 13 residues long. V was pared by 5 bases and J by 1 base, with 9 bases between. CDR1 is SGHRS and CDR2 is YFSETQ in the germline V gene. The DNA of the CDR3 is TGCGCCAGCAGGTCAGAACCCCAAGAGACCCAGTACTTC. It encodes CASRSEPQETQYF.

This chain joins TRBV5-6 and TRBJ2-7, with D possibly TRBD1 on 5 matching bases. The CDR3 extends over 15 amino acids. CDR1 SGHDT and CDR2 YYEEEE come from the germline V gene. V was clipped by 6 bases and J by 6 bases, with 22 bases between them. CDR3: CASTVSGGALPEQYF. CDR3 in DNA: TGTGCCAGCACCGTCTCCGGTGGGGCCCTCCCCGAGCAGTACTTC.

The chain has TRBV4-1 and TRBJ2-7, with 7 bases identical to TRBD1. Germline loops: CDR1 MGHRA, CDR2 YSYEKL. The CDR3 sequence is 15 residues long. J lost 5 bases, V lost 3 bases, and 10 bases had no gene match. CDR3 residues: CASSQATGFLNEQYF. The CDR3, as DNA: TGCGCCAGCAGCCAGGCGACAGGGTTTCTTAACGAGCAGTACTTC.

CDR3 loop: CASSFNVELEAFF. The CDR3 bases are TGTGCCAGCAGCTTCAATGTAGAACTTGAAGCTTTCTTT. This chain connects TRBV11-2 to TRBJ1-1; D not resolved. The CDR3 has 13 residues. The germline V gene encodes CDR1 SGHAT and CDR2 FQNNGV. Trimming pared 3 bases from V and 7 bases from J, leaving 12 bases between.

This sequence joins TRBV29-1 and TRBJ2-1; 8 bases are shared with TRBD2. J was trimmed by 5 bases and V by 2 bases; bases with no gene match: 11. The CDR3 spans 16 residues. Germline V gene data show CDR1 as SQVTM and CDR2 as ANQGSEA. Written as DNA, the CDR3 is TGCAGCGTTGAACTCCGGGGGGGGACATGGCACAATGAGCAGTTCTTC. Protein product: CSVELRGGTWHNEQFF.

The chain recombines TRBV6-1 with TRBJ2-6; a weak D match, TRBD2 (5 bases). The CDR3 has 14 amino acids. Germline CDR1 reads MNHNS; CDR2 reads SASEGT. Trimming cost V 6 bases and J 0 bases, with 6 bases left between them. The CDR3 loop reads CASRRDSGANVLTF. CDR3 nucleotide sequence: TGTGCCAGCAGGAGGGACTCTGGGGCCAACGTCCTGACTTTC.

This clone turned up a few times. The genes are TRBV28 and TRBJ1-5; 7 bases line up with TRBD1. This CDR3 contains 14 residues. The J segment lost 7 bases and the V segment lost 5 bases, leaving 8 bases of the junction unmatched. Germline assignment: CDR1 MDHEN and CDR2 SYDVKM. The CDR3 nucleotides are TGTGCCAGCAGTGACAGGGTAAGAGGGCAGCCCCAGCATTTT. Protein product: CASSDRVRGQPQHF.

CDR3 DNA: TGTGCCAGCAGCTTACAGGATGGGCCCTCTGGAAACACCATATATTTT. Protein sequence: CASSLQDGPSGNTIYF. The chain has TRBV7-9 and TRBJ1-3, with no clear D. Germline CDR1 is SEHNR and CDR2 is FQNEAQ (reference sequence). CDR3 size: 16 residues. Trimming cost V 2 bases and J 0 bases, with 11 bases left between them.

The chain couples TRBV19 to TRBJ1-5; 8 bases are shared with TRBD1. Trimming removed 7 bases from V and 1 base from J; junction bases left unmatched: 9. The V gene's germline CDR1 is LNHDA and CDR2 SQIVND (reference sequence). The CDR3 is 16 amino acids. Here the CDR3 reads CASTTTGATSNQPQHF. The CDR3 coding sequence is TGTGCCAGTACTACGACAGGGGCTACAAGCAATCAGCCCCAGCATTTT.

Here the CDR3 DNA reads TGTGCCAGCAGCTTAGTCCAGGGAGCCACTGAAGCTTTCTTT. This translates into CASSLVQGATEAFF. This chain uses TRBV7-2 with TRBJ1-1; TRBD1 is a possible D gene (5 bases). The V gene lost 1 base and the J gene lost 4 bases, with 10 bases spanning the gap. Germline lookup yields CDR1 SGHTA and CDR2 FQGNSA. The CDR3 runs 14 residues.

This chain links TRBV9 with TRBJ2-6; D is unclear. V was pared by 0 bases and J by 0 bases, with 4 bases between. This CDR3 is 15 amino acids long. Germline CDR1 is SGDLS and CDR2 is YYNGEE. This chain's CDR3 is CASSVGVSGANVLTF. The CDR3 nucleotides read TGTGCCAGCAGCGTAGGGGTCTCTGGGGCCAACGTCCTGACTTTC.

V gene TRBV2 combines with J gene TRBJ2-5; a possible D gene is TRBD2 (6 bases). The germline V and J ends were trimmed by 3 bases and 5 bases, with 19 bases remaining between them. The germline gives CDR1 SNHLY, CDR2 FYNNEI. The CDR3 contains 16 residues. CDR3 amino acids: CASSENGGEVRETQYF. CDR3 nucleotides: TGTGCCAGCAGTGAGAATGGAGGGGAGGTTAGGGAGACCCAGTACTTC.

The sample holds one count of this clone. The J gene is TRBJ2-3, the V gene TRBV18; 11 nucleotides align to TRBD2. The CDR3 runs 17 residues. Germline CDR1 and CDR2: KGHSH and LQKENI. J gave up 0 bases and V 3 bases, and 5 bases lay outside the gene matches. The CDR3 spells CASSPTSGSPSTDTQYF. In DNA form, the CDR3 reads TGTGCCAGCTCACCTACTAGCGGGAGCCCAAGCACAGATACGCAGTATTTT.

This chain connects TRBV7-2 to TRBJ2-3; D assignment may be TRBD1 or TRBD2 (6 bases each). This CDR3 contains 16 residues. The germline CDR1 and CDR2 sequences are SGHTA and FQGNSA. The ends were cut back, 1 base at V and 3 bases at J, with 14 bases in the middle. The CDR3 nucleotides are TGTGCCAGCAGCTTAGGAGGGCGGGGACAAACAGATACGCAGTATTTT. Translating gives CASSLGGRGQTDTQYF.

The chain is built from TRBV27 and TRBJ2-3, with D tentatively TRBD1 (5 bases). From germline, CDR1 is MNHEY and CDR2 SMNVEV (reference sequence). The CDR3 covers 13 residues. V lost 2 bases and J 4 bases, leaving 7 bases between the germline ends. The CDR3 here is CASSLSRADTQYF. CDR3 nucleotide sequence: TGTGCCAGCAGTTTAAGCAGGGCAGATACGCAGTATTTT.

V usage is TRBV5-5 and J usage is TRBJ2-5, with TRBD1 as a possible D gene (5 bases). CDR1 SGHKS and CDR2 YYEKEE come from the germline V gene (reference sequence). The CDR3 runs to 15 residues. V was clipped by 4 bases and J by 3 bases, with 16 bases between them. DNA for the CDR3: TGTGCCAGCAGCCCCGACAGCGCTCGGGAAGAGACCCAGTACTTC. This translates into CASSPDSAREETQYF.

This clone appeared once. This chain uses TRBV6-6 with TRBJ1-1, with D unresolved. The length of the CDR3 is 13 residues. Between the trimmed V and J ends, which lost 5 bases and 0 bases, there was a span of 7 bases. CDR1 and CDR2 (germline): MNHNY, SVGAGI (reference sequence). DNA for the CDR3: TGTGCCAGCAGTAGATCCATGAACACTGAAGCTTTCTTT. Translating gives CASSRSMNTEAFF.

J is TRBJ1-5 and V is TRBV19; tentatively, D is TRBD1 (5 bases). V dropped 4 bases and J dropped 2 bases, with 12 bases sitting between them. CDR1 is LNHDA, CDR2 SQIVND, per germline (reference sequence). CDR3 length: 15 amino acids. This chain's CDR3 is CASSTDGGGNQPQHF. The CDR3 DNA is TGTGCCAGTAGTACCGATGGAGGGGGCAATCAGCCCCAGCATTTT. Full variable domain (outside the CDR3, taken from reference TRBV19 and TRBJ1-5): DGGITQSPKYLFRKEGQNVTLSCEQNLNHDAMYWYRQDPGQGLRLIYYSQIVNDFQKGDIAEGYSVSREKKESFPLTVTSAQKNPTAFYLCASSTDGGGNQPQHFGDGTRLSIL.

The chain couples TRBV2 to TRBJ2-4, with 11 positions matching TRBD2. The CDR3 length is 18 residues. The V gene's germline CDR1 is SNHLY and CDR2 FYNNEI. V was pared by 3 bases and J by 0 bases, with 7 bases of the junction left unmatched. CDR3: CASSEAASGGIAKNIQYF. DNA for the CDR3: TGTGCCAGCAGTGAGGCGGCTAGCGGGGGGATAGCCAAAAACATTCAGTACTTC.

This sequence joins TRBV7-2 and TRBJ1-1, with a weak D call TRBD1 (6 bases). Germline CDR1 is SGHTA and CDR2 is FQGNSA. The CDR3 runs to 13 residues. The V end was cut by 4 bases, the J end by 8 bases, with 14 bases between. The CDR3 bases are TGTGCCAGCAGCTCGGGGGGCGGCTACGAAGCTTTCTTT. This sequence encodes CASSSGGGYEAFF.

The chain recombines TRBV5-6 with TRBJ1-1; D is possibly TRBD1 (5 bases). V lost 0 bases and J 0 bases, leaving 12 bases between the germline ends. Germline V gene sequence: CDR1 SGHDT, CDR2 YYEEEE. The CDR3 extends over 16 amino acids. CDR3 in DNA: TGTGCCAGCAGCTTGGCCTGGGGGTTAATGAACACTGAAGCTTTCTTT. Its protein product is CASSLAWGLMNTEAFF.

CDR3 loop: CASSSSGYEQYF. The CDR3 DNA sequence: TGTGCCAGCAGTTCGTCAGGGTACGAGCAGTACTTC. The chain has TRBV27 and TRBJ2-5, with TRBD1 as a possible D gene (5 bases). The J call may be incorrect, as the DNA end agrees better with TRBJ2-7. The CDR3 loop spans 12 amino acids. The V gene's germline CDR1 is MNHEY and CDR2 SMNVEV (reference sequence).